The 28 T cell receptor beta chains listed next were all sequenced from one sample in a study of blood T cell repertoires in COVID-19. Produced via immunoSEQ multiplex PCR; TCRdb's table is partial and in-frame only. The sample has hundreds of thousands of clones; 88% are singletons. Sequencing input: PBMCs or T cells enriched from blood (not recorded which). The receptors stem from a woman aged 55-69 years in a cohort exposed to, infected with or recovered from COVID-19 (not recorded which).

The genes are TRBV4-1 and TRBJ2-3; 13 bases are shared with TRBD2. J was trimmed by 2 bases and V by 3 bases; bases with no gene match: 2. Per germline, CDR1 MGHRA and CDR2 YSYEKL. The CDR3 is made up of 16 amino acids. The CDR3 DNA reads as TGCGCCAGCAGCCAGGGGACTAGCGGGGCCACAGATACGCAGTATTTT. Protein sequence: CASSQGTSGATDTQYF.

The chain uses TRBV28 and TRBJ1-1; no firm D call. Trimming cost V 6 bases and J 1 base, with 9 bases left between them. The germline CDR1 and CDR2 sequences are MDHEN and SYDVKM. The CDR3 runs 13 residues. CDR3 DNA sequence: TGTGCCAGCAGAGAGGTCGGGAACACTGAAGCTTTCTTT. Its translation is CASREVGNTEAFF.

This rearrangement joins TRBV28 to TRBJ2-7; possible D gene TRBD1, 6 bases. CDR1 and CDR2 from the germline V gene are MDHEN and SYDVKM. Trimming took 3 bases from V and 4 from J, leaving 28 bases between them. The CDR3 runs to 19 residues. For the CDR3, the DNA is TGTGCCAGCAGTTTTCCCACAGGGCTAGATGGGCGTAGACGGTACGAGCAGTACTTC. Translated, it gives CASSFPTGLDGRRRYEQYF.

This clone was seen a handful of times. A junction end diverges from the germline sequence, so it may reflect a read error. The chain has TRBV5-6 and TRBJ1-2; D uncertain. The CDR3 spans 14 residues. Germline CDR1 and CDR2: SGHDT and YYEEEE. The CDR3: CASSLGFGNFGYTF. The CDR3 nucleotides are TGTGCCAGCAGCTTGGGATTCGGGAACTTTGGCTACACCTTC. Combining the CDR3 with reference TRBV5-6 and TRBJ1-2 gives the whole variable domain DAGVTQSPTHLIKTRGQQVTLRCSPKSGHDTVSWYQQALGQGPQFIFQYYEEEERQRGNFPDRFSGHQFPNYSSELNVNALLLGDSALYLCASSLGFGNFGYTFGSGTRLTVV.

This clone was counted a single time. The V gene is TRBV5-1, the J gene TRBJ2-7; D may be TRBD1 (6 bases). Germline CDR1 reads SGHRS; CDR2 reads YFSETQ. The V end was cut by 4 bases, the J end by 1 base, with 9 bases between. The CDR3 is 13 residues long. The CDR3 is CASSSQGSYEQYF. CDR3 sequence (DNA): TGCGCCAGCAGCAGCCAGGGGTCCTACGAGCAGTACTTC.

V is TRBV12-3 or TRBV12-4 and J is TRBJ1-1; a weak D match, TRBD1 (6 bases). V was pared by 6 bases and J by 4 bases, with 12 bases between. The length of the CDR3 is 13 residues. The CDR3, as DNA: TGTGCCAGCAGAACAGGGACCCTCACTGAAGCTTTCTTT. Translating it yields CASRTGTLTEAFF.

The chain's CDR3 is CATSLRDSHEQYF. CDR3 nucleotide sequence: TGTGCCACCAGCCTTAGGGACAGCCACGAGCAGTACTTC. V and J are TRBV24-1 and TRBJ2-7, with TRBD1 identical over 7 bases. Germline V lookup: CDR1 KGHDR, CDR2 SFDVKD. The CDR3 has 13 amino acids. Trimming at V came to 7 bases and at J to 5 bases, leaving 7 bases not matched to a gene.

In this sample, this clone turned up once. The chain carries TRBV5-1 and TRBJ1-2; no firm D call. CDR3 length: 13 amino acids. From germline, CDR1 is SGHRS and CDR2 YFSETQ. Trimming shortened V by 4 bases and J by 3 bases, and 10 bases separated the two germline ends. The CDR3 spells CASSVREDYGYTF. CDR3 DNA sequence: TGCGCCAGCAGCGTACGGGAGGACTATGGCTACACCTTC.

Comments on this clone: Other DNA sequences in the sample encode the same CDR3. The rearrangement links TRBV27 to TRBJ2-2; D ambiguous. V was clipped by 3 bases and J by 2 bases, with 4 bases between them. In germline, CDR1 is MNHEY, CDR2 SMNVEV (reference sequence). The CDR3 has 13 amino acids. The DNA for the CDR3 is TGTGCCAGCAGTTTTAGAAACACCGGGGAGCTGTTTTTT. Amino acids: CASSFRNTGELFF.

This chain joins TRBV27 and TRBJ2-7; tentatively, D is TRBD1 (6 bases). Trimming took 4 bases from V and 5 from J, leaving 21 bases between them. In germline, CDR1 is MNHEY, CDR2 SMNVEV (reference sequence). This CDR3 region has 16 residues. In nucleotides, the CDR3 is TGTGCCAGCAGTTCCTTAAGTCACCGGGACATCAACGAGCAGTACTTC. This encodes CASSSLSHRDINEQYF.

The CDR3 DNA is TGTGCCAGCAGTCCCGAACCCTACAGATTGAGGGAGCGTGAGCAGTACTTC. It yields the protein CASSPEPYRLREREQYF. The chain couples TRBV27 to TRBJ2-7; a weak D match, TRBD2 (5 bases). This CDR3 region has 17 residues. Trimming removed 5 bases from V and 7 bases from J, with 27 bases in between. CDR1 is MNHEY, CDR2 SMNVEV, per germline (reference sequence).

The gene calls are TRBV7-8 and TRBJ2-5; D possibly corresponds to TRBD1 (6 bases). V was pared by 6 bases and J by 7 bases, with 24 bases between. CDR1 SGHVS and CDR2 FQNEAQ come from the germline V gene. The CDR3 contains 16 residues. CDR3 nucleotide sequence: TGTGCCAGCAGATCCGGACAGCGGCGGCGGCAGGGGACCCAGTACTTC. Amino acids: CASRSGQRRRQGTQYF.

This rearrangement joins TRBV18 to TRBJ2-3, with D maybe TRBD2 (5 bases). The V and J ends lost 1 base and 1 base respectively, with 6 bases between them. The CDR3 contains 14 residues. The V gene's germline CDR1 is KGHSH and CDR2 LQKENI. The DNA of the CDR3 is TGTGCCAGCTCACCACGGCGGGGCACAGATACGCAGTATTTT. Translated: CASSPRRGTDTQYF.

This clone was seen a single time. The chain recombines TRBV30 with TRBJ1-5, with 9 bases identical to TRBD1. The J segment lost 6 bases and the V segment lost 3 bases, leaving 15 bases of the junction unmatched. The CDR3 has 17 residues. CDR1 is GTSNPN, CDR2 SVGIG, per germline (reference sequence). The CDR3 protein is CAWSQTGGFGVSQPQHF. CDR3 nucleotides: TGTGCCTGGAGCCAGACAGGGGGATTCGGTGTCAGTCAGCCCCAGCATTTT.

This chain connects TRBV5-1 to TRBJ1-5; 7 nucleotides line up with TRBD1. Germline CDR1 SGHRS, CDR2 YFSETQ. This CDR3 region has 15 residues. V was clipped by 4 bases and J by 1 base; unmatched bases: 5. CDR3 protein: CASSPGQLSNQPQHF. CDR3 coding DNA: TGCGCCAGCAGCCCGGGACAGCTAAGCAATCAGCCCCAGCATTTT.

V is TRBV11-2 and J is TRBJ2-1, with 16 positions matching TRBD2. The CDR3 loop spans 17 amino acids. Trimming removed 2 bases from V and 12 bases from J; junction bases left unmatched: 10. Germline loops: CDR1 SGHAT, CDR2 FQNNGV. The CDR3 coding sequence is TGTGCCAGCAGCTTAATCGACGGGACTAGCGGGAGGGGTTGGCAGTTCTTC. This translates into CASSLIDGTSGRGWQFF. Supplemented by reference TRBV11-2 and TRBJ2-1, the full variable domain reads EAGVAQSPRYKIIEKRQSVAFWCNPISGHATLYWYQQILGQGPKLLIQFQNNGVVDDSQLPKDRFSAERLKGVDSTLKIQPAKLEDSAVYLCASSLIDGTSGRGWQFFGPGTRLTVL.

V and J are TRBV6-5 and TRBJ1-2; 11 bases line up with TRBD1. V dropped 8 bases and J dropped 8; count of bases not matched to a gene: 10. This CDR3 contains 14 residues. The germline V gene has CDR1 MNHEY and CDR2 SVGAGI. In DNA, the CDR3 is TGTGCCAGCTCTAGGGACAGGGGGGGAGCGGGCTACACCTTC. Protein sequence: CASSRDRGGAGYTF.

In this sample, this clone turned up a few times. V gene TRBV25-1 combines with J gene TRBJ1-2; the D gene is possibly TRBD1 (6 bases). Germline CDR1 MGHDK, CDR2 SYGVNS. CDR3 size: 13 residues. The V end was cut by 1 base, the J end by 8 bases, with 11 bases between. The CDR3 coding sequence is TGTGCCAGCAGTGAATCCAGGGGAAGAGGCTACACCTTC. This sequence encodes CASSESRGRGYTF.

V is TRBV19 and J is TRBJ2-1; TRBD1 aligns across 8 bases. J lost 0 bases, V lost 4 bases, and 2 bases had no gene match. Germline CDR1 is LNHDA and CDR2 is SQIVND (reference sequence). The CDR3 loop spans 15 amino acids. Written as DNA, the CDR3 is TGTGCCAGTAGTAGGGACAGGAGCTCCTACAATGAGCAGTTCTTC. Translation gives CASSRDRSSYNEQFF.

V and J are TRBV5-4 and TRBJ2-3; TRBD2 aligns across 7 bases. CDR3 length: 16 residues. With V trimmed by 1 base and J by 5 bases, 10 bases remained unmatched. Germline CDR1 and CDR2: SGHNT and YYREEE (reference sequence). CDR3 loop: CASSLSLGSSGDTQYF. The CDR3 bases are TGTGCCAGCAGCTTGAGCCTCGGTTCTAGCGGAGATACGCAGTATTTT.

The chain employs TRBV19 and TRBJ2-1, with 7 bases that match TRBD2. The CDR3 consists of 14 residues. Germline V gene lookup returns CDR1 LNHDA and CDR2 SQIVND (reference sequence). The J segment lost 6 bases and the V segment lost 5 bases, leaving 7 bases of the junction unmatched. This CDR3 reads CASSPLTSINEQFF. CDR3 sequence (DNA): TGTGCCAGTAGTCCGCTGACTAGCATCAATGAGCAGTTCTTC.

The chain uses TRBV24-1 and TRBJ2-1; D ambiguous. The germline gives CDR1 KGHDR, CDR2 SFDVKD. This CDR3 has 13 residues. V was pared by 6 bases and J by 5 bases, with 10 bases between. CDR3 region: CATSSPENNEQFF. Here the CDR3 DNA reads TGTGCCACCAGTTCCCCAGAAAACAATGAGCAGTTCTTC.

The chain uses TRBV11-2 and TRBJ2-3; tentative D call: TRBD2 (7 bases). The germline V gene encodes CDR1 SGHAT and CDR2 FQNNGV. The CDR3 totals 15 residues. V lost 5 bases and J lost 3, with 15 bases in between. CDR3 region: CASSLGAGRTDTQYF. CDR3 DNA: TGTGCCAGCAGCCTGGGGGCCGGGAGGACAGATACGCAGTATTTT. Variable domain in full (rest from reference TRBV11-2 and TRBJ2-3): EAGVAQSPRYKIIEKRQSVAFWCNPISGHATLYWYQQILGQGPKLLIQFQNNGVVDDSQLPKDRFSAERLKGVDSTLKIQPAKLEDSAVYLCASSLGAGRTDTQYFGPGTRLTVL.

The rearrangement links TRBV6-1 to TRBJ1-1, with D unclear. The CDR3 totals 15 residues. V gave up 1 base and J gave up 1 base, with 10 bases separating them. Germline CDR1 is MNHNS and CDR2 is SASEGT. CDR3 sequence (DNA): TGTGCCAGCAGTGAAGTAAGCGGCGGGAACACTGAAGCTTTCTTT. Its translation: CASSEVSGGNTEAFF.

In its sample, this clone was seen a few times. For the CDR3, the DNA is TGTGCCAGTAGTCCGGGGGGCACGTCCCAAGAGACCCAGTACTTC. Translated: CASSPGGTSQETQYF. The J gene is TRBJ2-5, the V gene TRBV19; D might be TRBD2 (7 bases). This CDR3 comprises 15 residues. In germline, CDR1 is LNHDA, CDR2 SQIVND (reference sequence). V was cut by 5 bases and J by 1 base, with 14 bases left in between.

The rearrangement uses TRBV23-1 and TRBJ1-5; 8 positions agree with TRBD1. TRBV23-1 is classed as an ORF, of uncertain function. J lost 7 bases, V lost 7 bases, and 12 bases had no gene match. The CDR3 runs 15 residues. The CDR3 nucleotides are TGCGCCAGCACCAAGGACAGGGAGTCATGGCAGCCCCAGCATTTT. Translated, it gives CASTKDRESWQPQHF.

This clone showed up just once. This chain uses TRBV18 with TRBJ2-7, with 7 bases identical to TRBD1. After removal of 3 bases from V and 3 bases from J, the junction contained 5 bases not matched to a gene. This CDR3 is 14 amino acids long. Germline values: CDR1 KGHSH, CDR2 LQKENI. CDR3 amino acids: CASSPYRDSYEQYF. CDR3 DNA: TGTGCCAGCTCACCCTACCGGGACAGCTACGAGCAGTACTTC.

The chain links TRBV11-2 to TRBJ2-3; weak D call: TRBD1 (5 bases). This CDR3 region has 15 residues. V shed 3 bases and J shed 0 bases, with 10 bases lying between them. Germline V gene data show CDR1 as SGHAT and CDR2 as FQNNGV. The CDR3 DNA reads TGTGCCAGCAGCTTTCAGGGCGCTAGCACAGATACGCAGTATTTT. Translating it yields CASSFQGASTDTQYF. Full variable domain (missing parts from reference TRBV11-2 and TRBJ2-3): EAGVAQSPRYKIIEKRQSVAFWCNPISGHATLYWYQQILGQGPKLLIQFQNNGVVDDSQLPKDRFSAERLKGVDSTLKIQPAKLEDSAVYLCASSFQGASTDTQYFGPGTRLTVL.